This T cell receptor (beta chain) was retrieved from a study of technical replicates of blood from a handful of donors. Germline V gives CDR1 SGHNT, CDR2 YYREEE (reference sequence). CDR3 length: 13 residues. V dropped 2 bases and J dropped 4 bases, with 8 bases sitting between them. Measured with immunoSEQ multiplex PCR; TCRdb has only the in-frame clones, and not every one. The sample contains 67,000 or so clones, roughly 92% of which appear only once. Input material: T cells isolated from PBMCs. This chain links TRBV5-4 with TRBJ2-3; D unresolved. The sequence came from a human donor in good health. CDR3 coding DNA: TGTGCCAGCAGCTTCCTCGTGTCAGATACGCAGTATTTT. Amino acid sequence: CASSFLVSDTQYF.